The 4 T cell receptor beta chains reported below all come from one sample, sequenced in a study of blood T cells in healthy people across ages. Sample-barcoded 5' priming and a J-beta primer mix drove a second PCR of roughly 6 to 12 cycles. TCRdb used MiXCR to reprocess the 5' RACE reads, holding one entry per CDR3 protein. The repertoire holds roughly 900,000 distinct CDR3 sequences, with about 48% as singletons. The specimen sequenced was blood. Receptors were obtained from a man aged 25-45 years in good health.

This clonotype has only a few counts. The V gene is TRBV4-3, the J gene TRBJ1-6; the D gene is possibly TRBD1 (5 bases). The germline V gene has CDR1 LGHNA and CDR2 YSLEER. The CDR3 extends over 16 amino acids. The V end was cut by 0 bases, the J end by 6 bases, with 12 bases between. This CDR3 is CASSQEPGTSNSPLHF. Written as DNA, the CDR3 is TGCGCCAGCAGCCAAGAGCCAGGGACGAGTAATTCACCCCTCCACTTT.

The DNA for the CDR3 is TGTGCCAGCAGCCTAGGGGGGGTGGCTAGCAATCAGCCCCAGCATTTT. Protein: CASSLGGVASNQPQHF. J is TRBJ1-5 and V is TRBV7-2; D perhaps matches TRBD1 (6 bases). V lost 5 bases and J lost 0, with 14 bases in between. The CDR3 sequence is 16 residues long. Germline V gives CDR1 SGHTA, CDR2 FQGNSA.

A note on this clonotype: One end of the junction varies from germline; a read error may be responsible. This chain links TRBV30 with TRBJ2-4; possible D gene TRBD2, 5 bases. CDR1 is GTSNPN and CDR2 is SVGIG in the germline V gene (reference sequence). There are 12 residues in the CDR3. This CDR3 is CAGSTSGNIQYF. The CDR3 DNA reads TGTGCCGGGAGTACGTCCGGAAACATTCAGTACTTC.

This clonotype has a handful of counts. V gene TRBV7-2 combines with J gene TRBJ2-7; the D is unclear. V lost 2 bases, J lost 7 bases, and 12 bases lay in between. The length of the CDR3 is 13 residues. Germline loops: CDR1 SGHTA, CDR2 FQGNSA. This chain's CDR3 is CASSLYRVSEQYF. CDR3 coding DNA: TGTGCCAGCAGCTTATATAGGGTGTCGGAGCAGTACTTC.